The 27 T cell receptor beta chains reported below all come from one sample, sequenced in a study of OX40 agonist ivuxolimab in advanced cancers. Receptors were amplified or captured by the immunoSEQ multiplex PCR assay. TCRdb carries this immuneACCESS record with in-frame sequences only. Its versions omit some clonotypes, under half of them owing to an unresolved V gene in the studies checked, with the rest unexplained. This sample comprises over 80,000 clones, more than 80% of them detected only once. Of the sample, 5.5% is held by the ten largest clones. Sequenced material: CD4+ or CD8+ T cells sorted from blood, taken in a trial of the OX40 agonist ivuxolimab. These receptors were taken from an adult with an advanced solid tumor such as melanoma, head and neck, liver or kidney cancer.

The genes are TRBV6-5 and TRBJ2-7; weak D call: TRBD1 (8 bases). Germline V gene sequence: CDR1 MNHEY, CDR2 SVGAGI. The CDR3 runs to 16 residues. V was pared by 0 bases and J by 0 bases, with 12 bases between. CDR3 in DNA: TGTGCCAGCAGTTACTCATACAGGGGGGGCTCCTACGAGCAGTACTTC. This translates into CASSYSYRGGSYEQYF.

This clone showed up just a few times. This chain uses TRBV11-2 with TRBJ2-1, with 7 bases lining up with TRBD2. The CDR3 has 16 amino acids. The J segment lost 4 bases and the V segment lost 1 base, leaving 7 bases of the junction unmatched. CDR1 is SGHAT and CDR2 is FQNNGV in the germline V gene. The CDR3, as DNA: TGTGCCAGCAGCTTAGGTGCGGGAGAAAGGTACAATGAGCAGTTCTTC. Its protein is CASSLGAGERYNEQFF.

This clone came up a few times. The chain links TRBV18 to TRBJ2-7, with 7 bases fitting TRBD1. V trimming: 6 bases; J trimming: 5 bases; junction bases outside the gene matches: 7. The CDR3 is 13 residues long. The germline V gene encodes CDR1 KGHSH and CDR2 LQKENI. The CDR3 bases are TGTGCCAGCTCTCTTACAGGGGACGACGAGCAGTACTTC. Its protein product is CASSLTGDDEQYF.

The gene calls are TRBV7-2 and TRBJ1-5, with D possibly being TRBD1 (6 bases). Trimming took 3 bases from V and 3 from J, leaving 12 bases between them. The germline V gene has CDR1 SGHTA and CDR2 FQGNSA. This CDR3 is 15 amino acids long. Here the CDR3 DNA reads TGTGCCAGCAGCTTCAGGGGTGGAATCAATCAGCCCCAGCATTTT. This encodes CASSFRGGINQPQHF.

This clone was detected a few times. The chain joins TRBV2 to TRBJ2-5; 9 nucleotides agree with TRBD2. The better agreement between TRBJ2-7 and the DNA end casts doubt on the J call. The germline CDR1 and CDR2 sequences are SNHLY and FYNNEI. The CDR3 loop spans 14 amino acids. CDR3 DNA: TGTGCCAGCAGTTTAGCGGGAGAAACCTACGAGCAGTACTTC. The encoded protein is CASSLAGETYEQYF.

V gene TRBV6-6 combines with J gene TRBJ2-2; 12 bases align to TRBD2. Germline values: CDR1 MNHNY, CDR2 SVGAGI (reference sequence). The CDR3 runs to 16 residues. V dropped 7 bases and J dropped 2; count of bases not matched to a gene: 5. This CDR3 reads CASTVLAGGNTGELFF. The CDR3 DNA reads TGTGCCAGCACGGTACTAGCGGGGGGAAACACCGGGGAGCTGTTTTTT.

This chain connects TRBV6-5 to TRBJ2-7; 9 bases line up with TRBD1. J gave up 2 bases and V 3 bases, and 5 bases lay outside the gene matches. Germline values: CDR1 MNHEY, CDR2 SVGAGI. The CDR3 is made up of 15 amino acids. CDR3 protein: CASSYTGTGPYEQYF. The CDR3 DNA reads as TGTGCCAGCAGTTATACCGGGACAGGGCCCTACGAGCAGTACTTC.

The V call is TRBV5-6, the J call TRBJ2-6; possibly TRBD2 for D (6 bases). The V gene lost 4 bases and the J gene lost 3 bases, with 11 bases spanning the gap. Germline CDR1 is SGHDT and CDR2 is YYEEEE. The CDR3 consists of 15 residues. CDR3 sequence (DNA): TGTGCCAGCAGCCGTCCCGGGGGTGGGGCCAACGTCCTGACTTTC. This encodes CASSRPGGGANVLTF.

This sequence joins TRBV11-3 and TRBJ2-2, with D uncertain. This CDR3 is built from 16 residues. CDR1 is SGHNT and CDR2 is YENEEA in the germline V gene. With 0 bases removed from V and 2 bases from J, the gap between germline ends came to 10 bases. The CDR3 DNA reads as TGTGCCAGCAGCTTAGATGGCTGGTCTAACACCGGGGAGCTGTTTTTT. Amino acid sequence: CASSLDGWSNTGELFF.

This chain's CDR3 is CASSLRLQGSNQPQHF. The DNA of the CDR3 is TGTGCCAGCAGCTTGCGCCTCCAGGGTAGCAATCAGCCCCAGCATTTT. The chain has TRBV5-6 and TRBJ1-5; D is perhaps TRBD1 (5 bases). V was shortened by 1 base and J by 0 bases, with 11 bases between the two germline ends. CDR1 is SGHDT and CDR2 is YYEEEE in the germline V gene. The CDR3 has 16 amino acids.

J is TRBJ1-6 and V is TRBV29-1; D is perhaps TRBD1 (6 bases). The CDR3 spans 13 residues. Germline V gives CDR1 SQVTM, CDR2 ANQGSEA. Trimming took 5 bases from V and 10 from J, leaving 15 bases between them. The CDR3 DNA sequence: TGCAGCGTTAGACAGGAAAAGACATCACCCCTCCACTTT. Its protein is CSVRQEKTSPLHF.

The chain carries TRBV7-3 and TRBJ1-2, with TRBD1 as a possible D gene (6 bases). The CDR3 has 14 amino acids. The V gene lost 5 bases and the J gene lost 5 bases, with 15 bases spanning the gap. Germline CDR1 SGHTA, CDR2 FQGTGA. The CDR3 loop reads CASSPGGQGYGYTF. The CDR3 bases are TGTGCCAGCAGCCCCGGGGGGCAGGGGTATGGCTACACCTTC.

This clone was observed a few times. The chain carries TRBV6-5 and TRBJ1-4, with a tentative D call TRBD1 (5 bases). Germline CDR1 MNHEY, CDR2 SVGAGI. This CDR3 comprises 10 residues. The CDR3 loop is CALRTEKLFF. Written as DNA, the CDR3 is TGTGCGCTTCGGACAGAAAAACTGTTTTTT.

The V and J genes are TRBV2 and TRBJ2-7, with 13 bases aligning to TRBD2. The J segment lost 6 bases and the V segment lost 7 bases, leaving 6 bases of the junction unmatched. The germline V gene has CDR1 SNHLY and CDR2 FYNNEI. The CDR3 is 14 residues long. CDR3 protein: CASTVGLAGAEQYF. The CDR3 region has the DNA TGTGCCAGCACTGTAGGACTAGCGGGAGCCGAGCAGTACTTC.

This clone showed up just a few times. CDR3 bases: TGTGCCAGCGGAGCAGGGAGCTCTGGAAACACCATATATTTT. Residues: CASGAGSSGNTIYF. The V call is TRBV6-5, the J call TRBJ1-3; a weak D match, TRBD1 (5 bases). The germline V gene has CDR1 MNHEY and CDR2 SVGAGI. Trimming shortened V by 8 bases and J by 0 bases, and 11 bases separated the two germline ends. CDR3 length equals 14 residues.

The table lists this clone with a few counts. This chain links TRBV27 with TRBJ2-1, with TRBD2 matching over 12 bases. This CDR3 has 15 residues. Germline V gives CDR1 MNHEY, CDR2 SMNVEV (reference sequence). The ends lost 6 bases at V and 9 bases at J; junction bases unmatched: 9. CDR3 sequence: CASSSLAGGLGEQFF. The CDR3 DNA reads TGTGCCAGCAGCTCACTAGCGGGAGGACTGGGTGAGCAGTTCTTC.

The chain couples TRBV14 to TRBJ2-2; either TRBD1 or TRBD2 may supply D (6 bases each). V dropped 0 bases and J dropped 6 bases, with 26 bases sitting between them. CDR3 length: 20 amino acids. Germline assignment: CDR1 SGHDN and CDR2 FVKESK. The CDR3 loop is CASSQEEVTTGWGEAGELFF. DNA for the CDR3: TGTGCCAGCAGCCAAGAGGAGGTGACGACAGGCTGGGGGGAAGCCGGGGAGCTGTTTTTT.

The V and J genes are TRBV27 and TRBJ2-2; unclear D gene. The CDR3 extends over 15 amino acids. V lost 1 base to trimming and J lost 4 bases, with 10 bases between them. Germline CDR1 is MNHEY and CDR2 is SMNVEV (reference sequence). The DNA of the CDR3 is TGTGCCAGCAGTTTATTCGGCGGCGGCACCGGGGAGCTGTTTTTT. Translated: CASSLFGGGTGELFF.

This clone was seen a single time. The chain is built from TRBV4-1 and TRBJ1-2, with D possibly TRBD1 on 6 matching bases. CDR3 length: 15 amino acids. Trimming pared 5 bases from V and 0 bases from J, leaving 13 bases between. Germline CDR1 is MGHRA and CDR2 is YSYEKL. The CDR3 DNA is TGCGCCAGCAGCTCCTCGGACAGACCTAACTATGGCTACACCTTC. Translation: CASSSSDRPNYGYTF.

In its sample, this clone was seen a few times. This chain joins TRBV15 and TRBJ1-5; D gene unclear. The CDR3 runs 13 residues. Trimming cost V 5 bases and J 3 bases, with 8 bases left between them. CDR1 and CDR2 (germline): LNHNV, YYDKDF (reference sequence). This CDR3 is CATSSQLNQPQHF. The CDR3 DNA sequence: TGTGCCACCAGCTCCCAGCTCAATCAGCCCCAGCATTTT.

The chain couples TRBV6-1 to TRBJ1-1, with unresolved D. Germline V gene lookup returns CDR1 MNHNS and CDR2 SASEGT. This CDR3 is 15 amino acids long. The V gene lost 3 bases and the J gene lost 7 bases, with 18 bases spanning the gap. For the CDR3, the DNA is TGTGCCAGCAGTGAGACTGACAAGATATTAGTTGAAGCTTTCTTT. Amino acids: CASSETDKILVEAFF.

The V call is TRBV15, the J call TRBJ1-1; TRBD1 might be the D (5 bases). This CDR3 region has 17 residues. V was pared by 0 bases and J by 0 bases, with 14 bases between. Germline V lookup: CDR1 LNHNV, CDR2 YYDKDF (reference sequence). DNA of the CDR3: TGTGCCACCAGCAGAGATATGGGGTTGGGGGTGAACACTGAAGCTTTCTTT. It is translated as CATSRDMGLGVNTEAFF.

J is TRBJ1-2 and V is TRBV6-1, with TRBD1 as a possible D gene (5 bases). CDR3 size: 14 residues. CDR1 is MNHNS and CDR2 is SASEGT in the germline V gene. The V and J ends lost 0 bases and 6 bases respectively, with 11 bases between them. As DNA, the CDR3 is TGTGCCAGCAGTGAAGCCTGGAGGGACGATGGCTACACCTTC. It is translated as CASSEAWRDDGYTF.

The chain recombines TRBV7-2 with TRBJ2-2; weak D call: TRBD2 (5 bases). The V end lost 5 bases, the J end lost 2 bases, and 12 bases lay between the germline ends. In germline, CDR1 is SGHTA, CDR2 FQGNSA. This CDR3 has 15 amino acids. CDR3 in DNA: TGTGCCAGCAGCCCTGCGGGCTTCAACACCGGGGAGCTGTTTTTT. Translation: CASSPAGFNTGELFF. Variable domain in full (rest from reference TRBV7-2 and TRBJ2-2): GAGVSQSPSNKVTEKGKDVELRCDPISGHTALYWYRQSLGQGLEFLIYFQGNSAPDKSGLPSDRFSAERTGGSVSTLTIQRTQQEDSAVYLCASSPAGFNTGELFFGEGSRLTVL.

The chain couples TRBV18 to TRBJ2-6; 7 positions match TRBD1. This CDR3 spans 18 amino acids. The trim removed 2 bases at V and 1 base at J, leaving 8 bases unmatched. CDR1 is KGHSH and CDR2 is LQKENI in the germline V gene. The CDR3 DNA reads TGTGCCAGCTCACCAGAGACAGGGTGGGCTTCTGGGGCCAACGTCCTGACTTTC. Protein product: CASSPETGWASGANVLTF.

The V call is TRBV6-5, the J call TRBJ1-1; no clear D gene. CDR1 is MNHEY, CDR2 SVGAGI, per germline. The CDR3 runs 13 residues. The V gene lost 0 bases and the J gene lost 3 bases, with 5 bases spanning the gap. The CDR3 coding sequence is TGTGCCAGCAGTTACTCGAGGCACACTGAAGCTTTCTTT. Translating it yields CASSYSRHTEAFF.

V is TRBV18 and J is TRBJ1-3; TRBD1 might be the D (6 bases). CDR1 is KGHSH, CDR2 LQKENI, per germline. This CDR3 comprises 16 residues. V lost 3 bases, J lost 2 bases, and 14 bases lay in between. The CDR3 here is CASSPLEGGTGNTIYF. The CDR3 nucleotides are TGTGCCAGCTCACCCCTCGAGGGGGGGACTGGAAACACCATATATTTT. The full variable domain, with the rest looked up from reference TRBV18 and TRBJ1-3, is NAGVMQNPRHLVRRRGQEARLRCSPMKGHSHVYWYRQLPEEGLKFMVYLQKENIIDESGMPKERFSAEFPKEGPSILRIQQVVRGDSAAYFCASSPLEGGTGNTIYFGEGSWLTVV.